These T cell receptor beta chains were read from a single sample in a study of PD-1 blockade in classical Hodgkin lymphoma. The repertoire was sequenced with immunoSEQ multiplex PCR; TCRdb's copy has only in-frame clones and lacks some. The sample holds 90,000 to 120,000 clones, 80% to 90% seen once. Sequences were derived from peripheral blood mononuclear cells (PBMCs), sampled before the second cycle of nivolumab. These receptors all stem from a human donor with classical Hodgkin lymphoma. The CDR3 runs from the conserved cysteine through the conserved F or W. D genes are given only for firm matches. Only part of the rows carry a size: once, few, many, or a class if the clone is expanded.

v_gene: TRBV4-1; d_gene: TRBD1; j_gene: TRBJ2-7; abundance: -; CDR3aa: CASSQDFGAGTGIYEQYF; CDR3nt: TGCGCCAGCAGCCAAGATTTCGGTGCCGGGACAGGGATTTACGAGCAGTACTTC
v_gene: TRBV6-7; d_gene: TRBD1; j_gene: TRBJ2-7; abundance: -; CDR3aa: CASSFRDRFYEQYF; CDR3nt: TGTGCCAGCAGTTTCCGGGACAGGTTCTACGAGCAGTACTTC
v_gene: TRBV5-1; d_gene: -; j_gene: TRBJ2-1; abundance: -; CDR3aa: CASSLDGGGLKNEQFF; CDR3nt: TGCGCCAGCAGCTTGGACGGCGGGGGCTTAAAGAATGAGCAGTTCTTC
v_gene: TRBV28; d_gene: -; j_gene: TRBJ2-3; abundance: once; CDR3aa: CASSLFSTQGLVTDTQYF; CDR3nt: TGTGCCAGCAGTTTATTTTCGACCCAGGGCCTAGTCACAGATACGCAGTATTTT
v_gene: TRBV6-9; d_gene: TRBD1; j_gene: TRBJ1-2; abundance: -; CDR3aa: CASSYKTGVGNYGYTF; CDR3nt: TGTGCCAGCAGTTACAAAACAGGGGTCGGAAACTATGGCTACACCTTC
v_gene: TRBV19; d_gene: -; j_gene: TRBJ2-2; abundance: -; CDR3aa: CASTTKGLTGELFF; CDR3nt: TGTGCCAGTACCACCAAGGGACTCACCGGGGAGCTGTTTTTT
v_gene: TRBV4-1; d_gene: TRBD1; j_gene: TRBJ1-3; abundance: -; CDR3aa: CASSQAITGGSGNTIYF; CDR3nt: TGCGCCAGCAGCCAAGCCATCACAGGGGGCTCTGGAAACACCATATATTTT
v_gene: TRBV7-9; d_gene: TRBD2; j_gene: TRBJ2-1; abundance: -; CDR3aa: CASYSSGSFFEQFF; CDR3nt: TGTGCCAGCTACTCTAGCGGGAGTTTCTTTGAGCAGTTCTTC
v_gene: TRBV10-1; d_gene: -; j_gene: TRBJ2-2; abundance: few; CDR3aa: CASSEWGETGELFF; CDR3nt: TGCGCCAGCAGTGAGTGGGGGGAAACCGGGGAGCTGTTTTTT
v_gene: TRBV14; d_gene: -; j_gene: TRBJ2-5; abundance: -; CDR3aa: CASSISGPSLPQETQYF; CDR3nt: TGTGCCAGCAGCATCTCGGGGCCCAGCCTACCACAAGAGACCCAGTACTTC
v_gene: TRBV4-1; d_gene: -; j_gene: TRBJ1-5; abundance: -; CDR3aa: CASSQGVGANQPQHF; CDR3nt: TGCGCCAGCAGCCAAGGGGTAGGGGCGAATCAGCCCCAGCATTTT
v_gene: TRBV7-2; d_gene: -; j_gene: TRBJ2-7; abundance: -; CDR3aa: CASSSSLRGTYEQYF; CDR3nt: TGTGCCAGCAGCTCTTCCCTGCGGGGAACCTACGAGCAGTACTTC
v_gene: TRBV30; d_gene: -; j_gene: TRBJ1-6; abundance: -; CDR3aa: CAWASAYNSPLHF; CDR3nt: TGTGCCTGGGCATCGGCCTATAATTCACCCCTCCACTTT
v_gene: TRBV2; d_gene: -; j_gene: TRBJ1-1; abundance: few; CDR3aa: CASSTKDDTEAFF; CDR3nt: TGTGCCAGCAGCACCAAGGATGACACTGAAGCTTTCTTT
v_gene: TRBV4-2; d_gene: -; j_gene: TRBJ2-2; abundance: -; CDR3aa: CASSQVFRGRANTGELFF; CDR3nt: TGTGCCAGCAGCCAAGTTTTTAGGGGGAGGGCCAACACCGGGGAGCTGTTTTTT
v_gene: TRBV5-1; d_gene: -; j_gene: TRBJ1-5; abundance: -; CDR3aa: CASSPDSPNQPQHF; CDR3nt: TGCGCCAGCAGCCCGGACAGTCCCAATCAGCCCCAGCATTTT
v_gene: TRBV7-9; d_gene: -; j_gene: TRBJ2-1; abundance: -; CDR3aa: CASSLALRGVQGDNEQFF; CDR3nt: TGTGCCAGCAGCTTGGCCCTTAGGGGGGTGCAGGGCGATAATGAGCAGTTCTTC
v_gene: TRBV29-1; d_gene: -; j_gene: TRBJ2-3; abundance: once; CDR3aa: CSVSIGLLQTDTQYF; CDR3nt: TGCAGCGTTTCCATTGGGCTGCTCCAAACAGATACGCAGTATTTT
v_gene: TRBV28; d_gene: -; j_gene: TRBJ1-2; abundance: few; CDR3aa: CASSTLGRWGYGYTF; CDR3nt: TGTGCCAGCAGTACCTTAGGGAGATGGGGCTATGGCTACACCTTC
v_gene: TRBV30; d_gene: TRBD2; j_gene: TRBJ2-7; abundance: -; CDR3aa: CAWSVMGTTSGRYEQYF; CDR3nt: TGTGCCTGGAGTGTAATGGGGACTACTAGCGGGAGATACGAGCAGTACTTC
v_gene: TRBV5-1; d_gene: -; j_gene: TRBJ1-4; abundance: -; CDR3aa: CASRANAGAFEKLFF; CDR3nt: TGCGCCAGCAGGGCCAATGCGGGGGCGTTTGAAAAACTGTTTTTT
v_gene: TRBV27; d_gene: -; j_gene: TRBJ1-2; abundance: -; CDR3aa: CASSLGAPGNGYGYTF; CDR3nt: TGTGCCAGCAGTTTAGGGGCCCCAGGGAACGGCTATGGCTACACCTTC
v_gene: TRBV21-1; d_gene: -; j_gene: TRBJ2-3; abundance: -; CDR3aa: CASSNPTGPPPTDTQYF; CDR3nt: TGTGCCAGCAGCAATCCAACAGGGCCCCCACCCACAGATACGCAGTATTTT
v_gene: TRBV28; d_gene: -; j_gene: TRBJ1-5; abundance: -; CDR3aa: CASSQNQPQHF; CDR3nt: TGTGCCAGCAGTCAAAATCAGCCCCAGCATTTT
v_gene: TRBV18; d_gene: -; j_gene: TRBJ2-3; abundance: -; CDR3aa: CASSLDTASTDTQYF; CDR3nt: TGTGCCAGCTCACTTGACACCGCTAGCACAGATACGCAGTATTTT